The text below deals with one T cell receptor beta chain. Germline values: CDR1 SQVTM, CDR2 ANQGSEA. This CDR3 spans 14 amino acids. Trimming took 6 bases from V and 2 from J; bases not matched to a gene: 9. This sample was included in a study of OX40 agonist ivuxolimab in advanced cancers. Study-wide background: Ivuxolimab, an agonist antibody against OX40 (CD134), was given to patients. Participants, 70% to 90% male, averaged roughly 60 years of age, ranging from roughly 20 to 85.

Assay: immunoSEQ multiplex PCR; the TCRdb copy retains only in-frame clones and omits some. The table includes tens of thousands of clones, 65% to 85% detected once. This receptor was taken from an adult with an advanced solid tumor such as melanoma, head and neck, liver or kidney cancer. Specimen: CD4+ or CD8+ T cells sorted from blood, collected in a trial of the OX40 agonist ivuxolimab. The chain carries TRBV29-1 and TRBJ2-5; 7 bases align to TRBD2. CDR3 in amino acids: CSVPWGGRQETQYF. For the CDR3, the DNA is TGCAGCGTCCCATGGGGGGGGAGGCAAGAGACCCAGTACTTC.